The clone carrying this T cell receptor (beta chain) was seen once. Germline assignment: CDR1 MNHEY and CDR2 SMNVEV (reference sequence). CDR3 length equals 14 residues. Trimming at V came to 5 bases and at J to 6 bases, leaving 7 bases not matched to a gene. This specimen belongs to a study of T cells after somatic rescue of genetic block. Sequencing used immunoSEQ multiplex PCR; TCRdb keeps in-frame clones, though not all of them. The profile shows around 70,000 clones, 85% to 95% of them singletons. This chain links TRBV27 with TRBJ1-1; 9 bases fit TRBD1. Sequenced: peripheral blood mononuclear cells (PBMCs). The receptor comes from a man aged 40-55 years. The CDR3 DNA follows: TGTGCCAGCAGTCTAGGGACAGGGATCCCTGAAGCTTTCTTT. Translated, it gives CASSLGTGIPEAFF.